This TCR beta chain came from a study of shared clonotypes between healthy human individuals. V lost 2 bases to trimming and J lost 2 bases, with 0 bases between them. The CDR3 runs 12 residues. Germline lookup yields CDR1 SEHNR and CDR2 FQNEAQ (reference sequence). Repertoires were generated with immunoSEQ multiplex PCR, while TCRdb's copy carries only in-frame clones and drops some. The sample has more than 500,000 clones, approximately 95% seen once. Sequenced: naive CD4+ T cells sorted from blood. Subset defined: CD45RA+ positively selected. The chain recombines TRBV7-9 with TRBJ2-2, with D unclear. The TCR was taken from a young woman in good health. CDR3 bases: TGTGCCAGCAGCTTAAACACCGGGGAGCTGTTTTTT. Its protein product is CASSLNTGELFF.